The 5 T cell receptor beta chains reported below all come from one sample, sequenced in a study of blood T cell repertoires in COVID-19. Sequenced by immunoSEQ multiplex PCR; TCRdb stores in-frame clones only, minus some. The repertoire holds over 200,000 clones, with about 83% as singletons. Sequenced sample: peripheral blood. Every receptor here comes from a man aged 35-49 years with active or convalescent COVID-19.

This chain uses TRBV10-2 with TRBJ1-2, with D perhaps TRBD1 (6 bases). V lost 4 bases and J lost 4, with 16 bases in between. The CDR3 loop spans 15 amino acids. Germline CDR1 is WSHSY and CDR2 is SAAADI. The DNA of the CDR3 is TGCGCCAGCAGTGCGGCACAGGGCTTTGCCTATGGCTACACCTTC. Translation: CASSAAQGFAYGYTF.

The V gene is TRBV19, the J gene TRBJ1-1; D remains unclear. V lost 2 bases and J 8 bases, leaving 6 bases between the germline ends. The CDR3 extends over 11 amino acids. Germline CDR1 reads LNHDA; CDR2 reads SQIVND (reference sequence). The CDR3 is CASSIRQEAFF. CDR3 coding DNA: TGTGCCAGTAGTATAAGACAAGAAGCTTTCTTT. Looking up the rest from reference TRBV19 and TRBJ1-1 gives the full variable domain: DGGITQSPKYLFRKEGQNVTLSCEQNLNHDAMYWYRQDPGQGLRLIYYSQIVNDFQKGDIAEGYSVSREKKESFPLTVTSAQKNPTAFYLCASSIRQEAFFGQGTRLTVV.

A single count supports this clone. The chain couples TRBV9 to TRBJ1-2; D is ambiguous. CDR1 and CDR2 from the germline V gene are SGDLS and YYNGEE. The CDR3 sequence is 14 residues long. The V and J ends lost 4 bases and 10 bases respectively, with 20 bases between them. The CDR3 sequence: CASSPTTLRSDYTF. The CDR3 DNA sequence: TGTGCCAGCAGCCCGACGACTCTCCGAAGTGACTACACCTTC.

This sequence joins TRBV24-1 and TRBJ2-7, with TRBD2 matching 7 bases. Per germline, CDR1 KGHDR and CDR2 SFDVKD. The V gene end was trimmed by 12 bases and the J gene end by 3 bases; junction bases not matched to a gene: 7. The CDR3 has 12 residues. CDR3 amino acids: CAAGDGFYEQYF. CDR3 bases: TGTGCCGCGGGGGACGGTTTCTACGAGCAGTACTTC.

This chain joins TRBV10-3 and TRBJ1-5, with 9 nucleotides matching TRBD1. The trim removed 2 bases at V and 6 bases at J, leaving 8 bases unmatched. This CDR3 comprises 16 residues. The germline gives CDR1 ENHRY, CDR2 SYGVKD. This CDR3 reads CAISEVNRGHSQPQHF. The CDR3 coding sequence is TGTGCCATCAGTGAGGTAAACAGGGGGCATAGTCAGCCCCAGCATTTT.